A selection of T cell receptor beta chains follows, all from one sample in a study of T-cell reconstitution after alpha-beta-depleted transplantation in children. Using its own MiXCR run on the PCR reads, TCRdb lists one record per CDR3 protein. The table lists tens of thousands of distinct CDR3 sequences, around 56% of them singletons. The sample in question was peripheral blood, obtained before TCRalphabeta/CD19-depleted stem cell transplant. The receptor set was obtained from a boy less than two years old with SCID, due to receive a stem cell transplant. CDR3s include the opening cysteine and the closing phenylalanine or tryptophan. D genes are given only for firm matches. Not all rows give a size; the values are once, few, many and, for expanded clones, a class.

clone_size	v_call	j_call	d_call	cdr3_aa	cdr3_nt
once	TRBV20-1	TRBJ2-2	TRBD2	CSAGLSGDTGELFF	TGCAGTGCAGGATTGAGCGGGGACACCGGGGAGCTGTTTTTT
NA	TRBV7-6	TRBJ2-2	NA	CASSFGGELFF	TGTGCCAGCAGCTTCGGAGGGGAGCTGTTTTTT
NA	TRBV11-2	TRBJ1-6	TRBD1	CASRVRDRGNSPLHF	TGTGCCAGCAGGGTCCGGGACAGGGGGAATTCACCCCTCCACTTT
NA	TRBV4-2	TRBJ2-2	NA	CASSQVEARGGELFF	TGTGCCAGCAGCCAAGTTGAAGCGCGGGGCGGGGAGCTGTTTTTT
NA	TRBV13	TRBJ2-7	TRBD1	CASSSTGYEQYF	TGTGCCAGCAGCTCGACAGGGTACGAGCAGTACTTC
NA	TRBV12-3/TRBV12-4	TRBJ1-1	NA	CASMGARAEAFF	TGTGCCAGCATGGGGGCCAGGGCTGAAGCTTTCTTT
NA	TRBV2	TRBJ2-1	TRBD1	CARDRVSYNEQFF	TGTGCCAGAGACAGGGTTTCCTACAATGAGCAGTTCTTC
NA	TRBV10-3	TRBJ2-1	TRBD1	CAISESGTATYNEQFF	TGTGCCATCAGTGAGTCCGGGACAGCAACCTACAATGAGCAGTTCTTC
few	TRBV20-1	TRBJ2-1	NA	CSVATWNNEQFF	TGCAGTGTCGCAACTTGGAACAATGAGCAGTTCTTC
NA	TRBV18	TRBJ2-5	NA	CASSLWASQETQYF	TGTGCCAGCTCGCTCTGGGCCTCCCAAGAGACCCAGTACTTC
NA	TRBV7-2	TRBJ1-2	TRBD1	CASIGQGARGYTF	TGTGCCAGCATAGGACAGGGGGCGCGCGGCTACACCTTC
NA	TRBV29-1	TRBJ2-7	NA	CTGQKQYF	TGCACTGGACAGAAGCAGTACTTC
NA	TRBV20-1	TRBJ1-1	NA	CSASGTASNTEAFF	TGCAGTGCTAGTGGGACGGCCTCGAACACTGAAGCTTTCTTT
once	TRBV4-3	TRBJ2-5	NA	CASSQSPRETQYF	TGCGCCAGCAGCCAATCGCCTCGAGAGACCCAGTACTTC
NA	TRBV4-1	TRBJ2-6	NA	CASSHLDMGLSGANVLTF	TGCGCCAGCAGCCACTTAGACATGGGCCTCTCTGGGGCCAACGTCCTGACTTTC
few	TRBV6-5	TRBJ2-5	TRBD1	CASSYSPGTGGKETQYF	TGTGCCAGCAGTTACTCGCCTGGGACAGGTGGGAAAGAGACCCAGTACTTC
NA	TRBV7-2	TRBJ2-7	NA	CASSLDGSYEQYF	TGTGCCAGCAGCTTGGACGGGTCCTACGAGCAGTACTTC
few	TRBV4-1	TRBJ2-5	TRBD1	CASSQPRDSQETQYF	TGCGCCAGCAGCCAACCCCGGGACAGCCAAGAGACCCAGTACTTC
many	TRBV20-1	TRBJ2-3	NA	CSALTQGADTQYF	TGCAGTGCTTTAACCCAAGGCGCAGATACGCAGTATTTT
few	TRBV20-1	TRBJ2-7	NA	CSARDPRVDYEQYF	TGCAGTGCTAGAGATCCACGGGTTGACTACGAGCAGTACTTC
NA	TRBV12-3/TRBV12-4	TRBJ2-3	NA	CASKPPGGRVTDTQYF	TGTGCCAGCAAACCCCCCGGGGGACGGGTAACAGATACGCAGTATTTT
medium-sized	TRBV5-1	TRBJ2-7	TRBD2	CASSLAGAGADEQYF	TGCGCCAGCAGCTTGGCCGGAGCGGGGGCTGACGAGCAGTACTTC
few	TRBV7-3	TRBJ2-5	NA	CASSLGLGETQYF	TGTGCCAGCAGCCTTGGGCTAGGGGAGACCCAGTACTTC
few	TRBV6-2/TRBV6-3	TRBJ2-3	NA	CASSYEGFTDTQYF	TGTGCCAGCAGTTACGAAGGTTTCACAGATACGCAGTATTTT
few	TRBV6-5	TRBJ1-1	NA	CASSYSKRGGNTEAFF	TGTGCCAGCAGTTACTCGAAACGCGGGGGGAACACTGAAGCTTTCTTT
few	TRBV6-4	TRBJ2-1	TRBD2	CASSDGRGGNNEQFF	TGTGCCAGCAGTGACGGACGGGGGGGAAACAATGAGCAGTTCTTC
NA	TRBV7-8	TRBJ2-4	NA	CASSQTYTLAKNIQYF	TGTGCCAGCAGCCAAACATACACATTAGCCAAAAACATTCAGTACTTC
many	TRBV7-8	TRBJ2-7	NA	CASSFRWGGDRRYYEQYF	TGTGCCAGCAGCTTTAGGTGGGGAGGAGACAGGCGATACTACGAGCAGTACTTC
NA	TRBV7-2	TRBJ2-1	NA	CASSLASYNEQFF	TGTGCCAGCAGCTTAGCTTCCTACAATGAGCAGTTCTTC
few	TRBV20-1	TRBJ2-7	TRBD2	CSARPRGGYEQYF	TGCAGTGCTCGCCCCCGGGGGGGGTACGAGCAGTACTTC